This section outlines one T cell receptor (beta chain) sequence together with its context. This table comes from immunoSEQ multiplex PCR, and its TCRdb copy is limited to in-frame clones, with some not included. The sample consists of some 30,000 clones, over 80% of them appearing once. In germline, CDR1 is SEHNR, CDR2 FQNEAQ (reference sequence). The CDR3 totals 15 residues. Trimming pared 5 bases from V and 4 bases from J, leaving 16 bases between. This entry comes from a study of regulatory and conventional T cells in RAG deficiency. The same data also went into a second study, on regulatory T cells. That investigation notes: Primers: 52 TRBV forward and 13 TRBJ reverse.

Sequenced material: CD8+ T cells sorted from blood. This TCR was recovered from a human donor in good health. J is TRBJ2-3 and V is TRBV7-9; D is perhaps TRBD2 (5 bases). Here the CDR3 DNA reads TGTGCCAGCAGCGGCCGGGGAAGCACGCCAGATACGCAGTATTTT. Translating gives CASSGRGSTPDTQYF.